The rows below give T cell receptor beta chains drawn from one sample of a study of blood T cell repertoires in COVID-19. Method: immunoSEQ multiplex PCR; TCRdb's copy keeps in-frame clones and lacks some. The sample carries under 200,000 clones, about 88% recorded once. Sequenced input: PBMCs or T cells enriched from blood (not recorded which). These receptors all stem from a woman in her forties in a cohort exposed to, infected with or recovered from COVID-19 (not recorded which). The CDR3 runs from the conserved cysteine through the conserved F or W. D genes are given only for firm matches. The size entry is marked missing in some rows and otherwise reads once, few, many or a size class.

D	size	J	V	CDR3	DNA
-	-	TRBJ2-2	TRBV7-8	CASSFIRLAGELFF	TGTGCCAGCAGCTTCATTCGACTAGCCGGGGAGCTGTTTTTT
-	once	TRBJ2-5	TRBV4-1	CASSQVAQGTGTQYF	TGCGCCAGCAGCCAAGTTGCTCAGGGCACCGGGACCCAGTACTTC
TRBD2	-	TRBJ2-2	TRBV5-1	CASSFERGDTGELFF	TGCGCCAGCAGCTTCGAGCGGGGGGACACCGGGGAGCTGTTTTTT
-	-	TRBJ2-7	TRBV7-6	CASSLGPQGREQYF	TGTGCCAGCAGTCTAGGGCCACAGGGGAGGGAGCAGTACTTC
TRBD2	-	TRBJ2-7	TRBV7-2	CASSLLAGGFHEQYF	TGTGCCAGCAGCTTACTAGCGGGAGGGTTCCACGAGCAGTACTTC
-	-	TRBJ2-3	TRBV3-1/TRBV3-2	CASSQGERSQYF	TGTGCCAGCAGCCAAGGGGAGAGGTCGCAGTATTTT
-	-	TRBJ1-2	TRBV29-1	CSVQGDYGYTF	TGCAGCGTACAGGGAGACTATGGCTACACCTTC
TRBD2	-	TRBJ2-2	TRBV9	CASTRSAGYSNTGELFF	TGTGCCAGCACACGTTCAGCGGGGTACTCAAACACCGGGGAGCTGTTTTTT
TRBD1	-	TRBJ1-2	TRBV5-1	CASSPGDREGYTF	TGCGCCAGCAGCCCCGGGGACAGGGAGGGCTACACCTTC
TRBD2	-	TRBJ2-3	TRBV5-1	CASSPEGGLATYF	TGCGCCAGCAGCCCGGAGGGGGGACTAGCAACATATTTT
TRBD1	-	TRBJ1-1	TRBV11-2	CASSLGQGGSEAFF	TGTGCCAGCAGCTTGGGACAGGGGGGCTCTGAAGCTTTCTTT
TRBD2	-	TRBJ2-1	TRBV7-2	CASSGGTTNEQFF	TGTGCCAGCTCGGGGGGGACTACCAATGAGCAGTTCTTC
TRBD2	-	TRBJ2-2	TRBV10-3	CAIRSVGLENTGELFF	TGTGCCATCAGGTCCGTTGGACTAGAGAACACCGGGGAGCTGTTTTTT
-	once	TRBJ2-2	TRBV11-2	CASSFYSGSNTGELFF	TGTGCCAGCAGCTTCTATTCGGGGTCGAACACCGGGGAGCTGTTTTTT
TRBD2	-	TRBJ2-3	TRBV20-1	CSASRGGVMDTQYF	TGCAGTGCTAGTCGGGGGGGCGTTATGGATACGCAGTATTTT
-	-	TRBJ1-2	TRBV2	CASASGRGGGGYTF	TGTGCCAGCGCGTCAGGAAGGGGAGGGGGTGGCTACACCTTC
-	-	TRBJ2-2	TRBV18	CASSPIQHTGELFF	TGTGCCAGCTCACCGATACAGCACACCGGGGAGCTGTTTTTT
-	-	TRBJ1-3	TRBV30	CASVSAFSGNTIYF	TGTGCCTCCGTTTCAGCGTTCTCTGGAAACACCATATATTTT
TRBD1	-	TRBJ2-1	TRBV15	CATSIGQGRLTEQFF	TGTGCCACCAGCATCGGACAGGGGCGGTTGACTGAGCAGTTCTTC
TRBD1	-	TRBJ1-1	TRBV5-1	CASSLQGGRTTEAFF	TGCGCCAGCAGCTTACAGGGGGGTAGGACGACTGAAGCTTTCTTT
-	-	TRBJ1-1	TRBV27	CASSDKDRANTEAFF	TGTGCCAGCAGTGACAAGGACAGAGCGAACACTGAAGCTTTCTTT
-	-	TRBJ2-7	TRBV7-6	CASSLGGGGSGEQYF	TGTGCCAGCAGCTTAGGAGGGGGGGGATCGGGCGAGCAGTACTTC
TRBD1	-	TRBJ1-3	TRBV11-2	CASSLEYSGGGNTIYF	TGTGCCAGCAGCTTAGAGTACTCAGGGGGCGGAAACACCATATATTTT
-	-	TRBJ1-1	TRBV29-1	CSVEDGGVRPEAFF	TGCAGCGTTGAAGATGGGGGGGTTAGGCCTGAAGCTTTCTTT
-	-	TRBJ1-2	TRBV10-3	CAISVRAGDYGYTF	TGTGCCATCAGTGTACGCGCAGGGGACTATGGCTACACCTTC
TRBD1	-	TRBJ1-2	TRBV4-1	CASSRLRGQDYGYTF	TGCGCCAGCAGCCGGTTGAGGGGGCAAGACTATGGCTACACCTTC
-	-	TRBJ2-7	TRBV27	CASSPDRYVYEQYF	TGTGCCAGCAGTCCGGACAGATACGTCTACGAGCAGTACTTC
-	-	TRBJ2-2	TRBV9	CASSVTSRPELPGELFF	TGTGCCAGCAGCGTAACGTCGAGGCCAGAGCTCCCCGGGGAGCTGTTTTTT
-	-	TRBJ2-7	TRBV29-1	CSVEGRHYEQYF	TGCAGCGTTGAAGGCAGACACTACGAGCAGTACTTC
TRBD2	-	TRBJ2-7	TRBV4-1	CASSQVTSGSYEQYF	TGCGCCAGCAGCCAAGTAACTAGCGGCTCCTACGAGCAGTACTTC
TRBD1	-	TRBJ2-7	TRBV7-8	CASSITHRGHGSYEQYF	TGTGCCAGCAGCATCACACACAGGGGGCACGGCTCCTACGAGCAGTACTTC
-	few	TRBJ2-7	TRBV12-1	CASRWLELYEQYF	TGTGCCAGCAGATGGCTGGAGCTCTACGAGCAGTACTTC
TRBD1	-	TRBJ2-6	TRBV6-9	CASSYRGKIRGSSSGANVLTF	TGTGCCAGCAGTTACCGTGGGAAAATCAGGGGGAGTAGCTCTGGGGCCAACGTCCTGACTTTC
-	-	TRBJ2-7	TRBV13	CASSPDFREASYEQYF	TGTGCCAGCAGCCCCGACTTCAGGGAAGCTTCCTACGAGCAGTACTTC
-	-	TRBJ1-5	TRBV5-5	CASSLGAGRQPQHF	TGTGCCAGCAGCTTGGGGGCAGGGAGGCAGCCCCAGCATTTT
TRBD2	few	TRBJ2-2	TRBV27	CASSLTSANTGELFF	TGTGCCAGCAGTTTGACTAGCGCGAACACCGGGGAGCTGTTTTTT